This is a list of T cell receptor beta chains from one sample in a study of OX40 agonist ivuxolimab in advanced cancers. TCRdb keeps only in-frame clones here, not all; method: immunoSEQ multiplex PCR. The sample includes around 83,000 clones, around 90% of them seen just once. The starting material was CD4+ or CD8+ T cells sorted from blood, obtained in a trial of the OX40 agonist ivuxolimab. Receptors originate from an adult with an advanced solid tumor such as melanoma, head and neck, liver or kidney cancer. The CDR3 runs from the conserved cysteine through the conserved F or W. Fields, in order: CDR3 protein, CDR3 DNA, V gene, clone size, D gene, J gene. A D gene is named only where the DNA matches it firmly. Clone size is not always given. Where it is, it says once, few, many or a class for expanded clones.

CASSPPKGGKNTEAFF	TGTGCCAGCTCACCACCGAAAGGAGGGAAGAACACTGAAGCTTTCTTT	TRBV18	NA	NA	TRBJ1-1
CASSWAVAVGETQYF	TGTGCCAGCAGCTGGGCCGTGGCGGTCGGGGAGACCCAGTACTTC	TRBV5-5	NA	NA	TRBJ2-5
CASSPGDGEGYTF	TGTGCCAGCTCACCGGGGGACGGGGAGGGCTACACCTTC	TRBV18	few	NA	TRBJ1-2
CASSLEGLLTNEKLFF	TGTGCCAGCAGCTTGGAAGGATTGTTGACTAATGAAAAACTGTTTTTT	TRBV11-2	NA	NA	TRBJ1-4
CAWSVGAGSYEQYF	TGTGCCTGGAGTGTAGGAGCGGGGAGCTACGAGCAGTACTTC	TRBV30	NA	TRBD2	TRBJ2-7
CASSGRDRDNEQFF	TGTGCCAGCAGTGGCCGGGACAGAGACAATGAGCAGTTCTTC	TRBV6-1	NA	TRBD1	TRBJ2-1
CASRAEAGTGELFF	TGTGCCAGCAGAGCGGAGGCGGGCACCGGGGAGCTGTTTTTT	TRBV11-3	NA	NA	TRBJ2-2
CASSSLTDTQYF	TGTGCCAGCAGCTCCTTAACAGATACGCAGTATTTT	TRBV7-2	NA	NA	TRBJ2-3
CASSPFSGNTIYF	TGTGCCAGCAGCCCCTTTTCTGGAAACACCATATATTTT	TRBV11-3	NA	NA	TRBJ1-3
CASHLSSSNQPQHF	TGTGCCAGCCATCTTTCAAGCAGCAATCAGCCCCAGCATTTT	TRBV6-6	NA	NA	TRBJ1-5
CAWSWVAGNTEAFF	TGTGCCTGGAGTTGGGTGGCGGGTAACACTGAAGCTTTCTTT	TRBV30	once	NA	TRBJ1-1
CASSLGFPGAYEQYF	TGTGCCAGCAGCTTAGGTTTCCCGGGGGCTTACGAGCAGTACTTC	TRBV7-2	NA	NA	TRBJ2-7
CASSTLRRGSNEKLFF	TGTGCCAGCAGCACCCTTAGGCGGGGGTCTAATGAAAAACTGTTTTTT	TRBV7-9	NA	NA	TRBJ1-4
CASSKPLAGAYQETQYF	TGTGCCAGCAGTAAACCTCTAGCGGGGGCGTACCAAGAGACCCAGTACTTC	TRBV2	NA	TRBD2	TRBJ2-5
CASSLRTGRTFF	TGTGCCAGCAGCCTAAGGACAGGGAGGACTTTCTTT	TRBV5-6	NA	TRBD1	TRBJ1-1
CASSLVGFYEQYF	TGTGCCAGCAGCTTAGTGGGCTTCTACGAGCAGTACTTC	TRBV7-2	few	NA	TRBJ2-7
CASLRRRVYEQYF	TGTGCCAGCCTCAGAAGGAGGGTCTACGAGCAGTACTTC	TRBV21-1	NA	NA	TRBJ2-7
CASSLSSGRASNIQYF	TGTGCCAGCAGTTTATCTAGCGGGAGGGCCTCAAACATTCAGTACTTC	TRBV28	NA	TRBD2	TRBJ2-4
CSVDEQYF	TGCAGTGTAGATGAGCAGTACTTC	TRBV20-1	NA	NA	TRBJ2-7
CASSAGIEQYF	TGTGCCAGCAGTGCGGGGATCGAGCAGTACTTC	TRBV6-1	NA	NA	TRBJ2-7
CASSLAGTVSGNTIYF	TGCGCCAGCAGCTTGGCTGGGACTGTTTCTGGAAACACCATATATTTT	TRBV5-1	NA	NA	TRBJ1-3
CASRRDSYEQYF	TGTGCCAGCAGGCGGGACTCCTACGAGCAGTACTTC	TRBV6-7	few	NA	TRBJ2-7
CAISEFSLGGQETQYF	TGTGCCATCAGTGAGTTTTCTTTGGGAGGTCAAGAGACCCAGTACTTC	TRBV10-3	NA	NA	TRBJ2-5
CASSPQGAQGGYTF	TGCGCCAGCAGCCCACAGGGGGCGCAAGGTGGCTACACCTTC	TRBV5-1	NA	TRBD1	TRBJ1-2
CASSLGRVYEQYF	TGTGCCAGCAGCTTGGGCAGGGTGTACGAGCAGTACTTC	TRBV7-2	NA	NA	TRBJ2-7
CASSPFEPSGANVLTF	TGTGCCAGCTCACCTTTTGAGCCCTCTGGGGCCAACGTCCTGACTTTC	TRBV18	NA	NA	TRBJ2-6
CASSPKGVFLNTEAFF	TGTGCCAGTAGCCCGAAAGGGGTATTTCTGAACACTGAAGCTTTCTTT	TRBV19	once	NA	TRBJ1-1
CAWTGASGAFF	TGTGCCTGGACAGGGGCGTCGGGAGCTTTCTTT	TRBV30	few	NA	TRBJ1-1
CASSEYVADTQYF	TGTGCCAGCAGTGAGTATGTCGCGGATACGCAGTATTTT	TRBV6-4	NA	NA	TRBJ2-3
CATRPTGRNQPQHF	TGTGCCACCAGGCCGACAGGGCGCAATCAGCCCCAGCATTTT	TRBV15	NA	TRBD1	TRBJ1-5
CASSTYRVSNYGYTF	TGTGCCAGCAGTACTTACAGGGTTTCTAACTATGGCTACACCTTC	TRBV28	NA	NA	TRBJ1-2
CASSPSGNTEAFF	TGTGCCAGCAGCCCTTCGGGGAACACTGAAGCTTTCTTT	TRBV7-9	NA	NA	TRBJ1-1
CASSLIDTQYF	TGTGCCAGCAGTCTTATAGATACGCAGTATTTT	TRBV27	NA	NA	TRBJ2-3
CASRTTGFGGYTDTQYF	TGTGCCAGCAGAACTACCGGCTTTGGGGGGTACACAGATACGCAGTATTTT	TRBV28	NA	NA	TRBJ2-3
CASREQGNNEQFF	TGTGCCAGCAGGGAACAGGGTAACAATGAGCAGTTCTTC	TRBV5-4	NA	NA	TRBJ2-1
CSAARAGDSYEQYF	TGCAGCGCCGCACGGGCGGGAGACTCCTACGAGCAGTACTTC	TRBV29-1	NA	TRBD2	TRBJ2-7
CASSQVLRGSSYEQYF	TGTGCCAGCAGCCAAGTTCTGCGCGGGAGCTCCTACGAGCAGTACTTC	TRBV4-2	NA	TRBD2	TRBJ2-7
CASSDSGRLSGNTIYF	TGCGCCAGCAGTGATTCGGGCAGACTCTCTGGAAACACCATATATTTT	TRBV10-2	few	NA	TRBJ1-3
CASSLGQGENTGELFF	TGCGCCAGCAGCTTGGGTCAGGGGGAGAACACCGGGGAGCTGTTTTTT	TRBV5-1	NA	TRBD1	TRBJ2-2
CASSEGTDYGYTF	TGCGCCAGCAGTGAAGGGACTGACTATGGCTACACCTTC	TRBV10-2	NA	NA	TRBJ1-2
CASSGGAINTEAFF	TGCGCCAGCAGCGGGGGGGCGATCAACACTGAAGCTTTCTTT	TRBV5-1	NA	NA	TRBJ1-1
CASGPLKSSGANVLTF	TGTGCCAGCGGGCCACTCAAATCATCTGGGGCCAACGTCCTGACTTTC	TRBV28	NA	NA	TRBJ2-6
CASSLARQFYGYTF	TGTGCCAGCAGCTTAGCGCGGCAGTTTTATGGCTACACCTTC	TRBV7-2	NA	NA	TRBJ1-2
CASSVGGGSGLVSHEQYF	TGTGCCAGCAGCGTAGGTGGGGGGTCGGGACTAGTTTCCCACGAGCAGTACTTC	TRBV9	NA	TRBD2	TRBJ2-7
CARTPIQYF	TGTGCCAGGACCCCCATTCAGTACTTC	TRBV21-1	NA	NA	TRBJ2-4
CASSPPRQGLYYEQYF	TGTGCCAGCTCACCACCTAGACAGGGGCTATACTACGAGCAGTACTTC	TRBV18	NA	TRBD1	TRBJ2-7
CASSVTSGRAGEQFF	TGTGCCAGCAGCGTTACTAGCGGGAGGGCCGGTGAGCAGTTCTTC	TRBV7-2	NA	TRBD2	TRBJ2-1
CASSSQGLGGNTIYF	TGTGCCAGCAGTTCGCAAGGCTTAGGTGGAAACACCATATATTTT	TRBV6-6	NA	NA	TRBJ1-3
CASSFARGGTEAFF	TGCGCCAGCAGCTTTGCCAGGGGTGGCACTGAAGCTTTCTTT	TRBV5-1	NA	NA	TRBJ1-1
CASSFDRGSYGYTF	TGTGCCAGCAGTTTTGACAGGGGATCCTATGGCTACACCTTC	TRBV6-5	NA	TRBD1	TRBJ1-2